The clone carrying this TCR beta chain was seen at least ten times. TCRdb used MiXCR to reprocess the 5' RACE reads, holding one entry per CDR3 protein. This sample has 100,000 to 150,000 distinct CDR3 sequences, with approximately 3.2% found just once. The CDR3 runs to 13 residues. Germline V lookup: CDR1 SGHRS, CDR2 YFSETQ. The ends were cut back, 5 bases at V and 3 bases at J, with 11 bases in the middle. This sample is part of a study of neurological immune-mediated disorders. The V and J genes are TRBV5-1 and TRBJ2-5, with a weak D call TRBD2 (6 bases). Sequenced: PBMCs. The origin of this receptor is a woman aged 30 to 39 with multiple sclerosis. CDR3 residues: CASSPWEEETQYF. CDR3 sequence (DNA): TGCGCCAGCAGTCCCTGGGAGGAAGAGACCCAGTACTTC.